The clone carrying this T cell receptor beta chain was seen a single time. These data belong to a study of T cell changes during pregnancy in multiple sclerosis. Germline CDR1 is SNHLY and CDR2 is FYNNEI. The CDR3 covers 16 residues. The ends lost 3 bases at V and 2 bases at J; junction bases unmatched: 6. Only in-frame clones appear in the TCRdb table, and some are missing; sequencing was by immunoSEQ multiplex PCR. The table lists fewer than 140,000 clones, about nine tenths of them singletons. The material was peripheral blood, obtained after pregnancy. The chain has TRBV2 and TRBJ2-4; 8 bases are shared with TRBD1. The TCR originated in a female donor with multiple sclerosis, enrolled in a pregnancy study. The CDR3 loop is CASSERQGLTKNIQYF. CDR3 nucleotides: TGTGCCAGCAGTGAGAGACAGGGGCTCACCAAAAACATTCAGTACTTC. Combining the CDR3 with reference TRBV2 and TRBJ2-4 gives the whole variable domain EPEVTQTPSHQVTQMGQEVILRCVPISNHLYFYWYRQILGQKVEFLVSFYNNEISEKSEIFDDQFSVERPDGSNFTLKIRSTKLEDSAMYFCASSERQGLTKNIQYFGAGTRLSVL.